Presented here are 2 T cell receptor beta chains from one specimen sequenced in a study of T cells after yellow fever vaccination. MiXCR, run by TCRdb on the 5' RACE reads, gives a single entry per CDR3 protein. This table has tens of thousands of distinct CDR3 sequences, approximately 7% appearing once. The specimen comprised CD8+ T cells sorted from PBMCs, sampled about 49 days after the first yellow fever vaccination. These TCRs come from a man between 18 and 29 years old who received the YFV17D yellow fever vaccine.

In this sample, this clonotype turned up many times. The chain is built from TRBV7-6 and TRBJ1-1, with 7 positions matching TRBD1. CDR1 and CDR2 (germline): SGHVS, FNYEAQ. Trimming took 5 bases from V and 7 from J; bases not matched to a gene: 4. The CDR3 extends over 12 amino acids. In DNA form, the CDR3 reads TGTGCCAGCAGCCCCGGGACAGATGAAGCTTTCTTT. Its protein is CASSPGTDEAFF.

This clonotype came up many times. V gene TRBV4-1 combines with J gene TRBJ2-2; D might be TRBD2 (6 bases). Germline CDR1 reads MGHRA; CDR2 reads YSYEKL. The CDR3 is 15 residues long. The V end lost 3 bases, the J end lost 4 bases, and 12 bases lay between the germline ends. In DNA form, the CDR3 reads TGCGCCAGCAGCCAGTCGGGGGTTGTCACCGGGGAGCTGTTTTTT. This encodes CASSQSGVVTGELFF.